The present TCR beta chain was sequenced within a study of CD8 T cells in Susac syndrome. Study-wide context: Patients with Susac syndrome were therapy-naive, treated with corticosteroids, or treated with intravenous immunoglobulin alone when blood was collected.

An amount of RNA that ranged from roughly 0.5 to 1 ug was reverse transcribed with random hexamers. An immunoSEQ multiplex PCR generated amplified TCR beta CDR3 products spanning 54 Vbeta and 13 Jbeta. MiXCR, run by TCRdb on the immunoSEQ multiplex PCR reads, gives a single entry per CDR3 protein. The sample lists under 300,000 distinct CDR3 sequences; 90% to 97% were seen once. Germline V gives CDR1 SNHLY, CDR2 FYNNEI. CDR3 length: 14 residues. J was trimmed by 7 bases and V by 8 bases; bases with no gene match: 13. TCR beta sequencing covered blood CD8+ and CD4+ T cells. The study's findings and limits: As the study acknowledged, the number of individuals in its TCR sequencing and HLA analysis was relatively small.

A note on this clonotype: Its antigen is not identified.

Input material: CD4+ T cells from PBMCs. This TCR came from a human donor with Susac syndrome. The V and J genes are TRBV2 and TRBJ1-2; 7 bases fit TRBD1. CDR3 sequence: CASHFIGRGVGYTF. In DNA form, the CDR3 reads TGTGCCAGCCACTTTATCGGCAGGGGGGTTGGCTACACCTTC.